This record concerns one T cell receptor (beta chain) sequence. The data derive from a study of T cells after somatic rescue of genetic block. Method: immunoSEQ multiplex PCR; TCRdb's copy keeps in-frame clones and lacks some. The sample lists several thousand clones, 70% to 90% seen once, with around 25% in the top ten. The TCR sequence derives from a boy between 10 and 17 years old. Sample: peripheral blood mononuclear cells (PBMCs).

CDR3 in amino acids: CASSLGENTIYF. The DNA for the CDR3 is TGTGCCAGCAGTCTCGGGGAAAACACCATATATTTT. The gene calls are TRBV2 and TRBJ1-3; no clear D. CDR3 length equals 12 residues. Trimming left V 5 bases short and J 6 bases short, with 8 bases between. Germline V lookup: CDR1 SNHLY, CDR2 FYNNEI.